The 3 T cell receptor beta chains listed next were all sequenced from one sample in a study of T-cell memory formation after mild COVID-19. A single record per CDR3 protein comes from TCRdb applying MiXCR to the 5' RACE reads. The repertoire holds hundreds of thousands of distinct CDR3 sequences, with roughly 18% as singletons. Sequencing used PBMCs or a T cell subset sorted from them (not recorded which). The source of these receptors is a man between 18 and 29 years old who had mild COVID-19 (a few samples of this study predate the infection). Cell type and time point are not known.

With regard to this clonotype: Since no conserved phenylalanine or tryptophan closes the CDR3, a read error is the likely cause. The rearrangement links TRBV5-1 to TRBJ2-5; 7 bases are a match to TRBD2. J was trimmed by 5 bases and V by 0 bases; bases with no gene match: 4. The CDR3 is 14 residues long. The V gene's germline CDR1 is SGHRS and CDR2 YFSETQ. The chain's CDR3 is CASSLAGGEETQYL. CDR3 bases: TGCGCCAGCAGCTTGGCGGGGGGAGAGGAGACCCAGTACTTA.

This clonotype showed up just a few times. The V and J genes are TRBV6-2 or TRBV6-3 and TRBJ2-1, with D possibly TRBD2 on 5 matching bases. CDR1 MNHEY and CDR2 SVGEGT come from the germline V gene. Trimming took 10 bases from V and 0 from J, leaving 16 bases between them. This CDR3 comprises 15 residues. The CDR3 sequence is CAIRGRASSYNEQFF. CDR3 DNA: TGTGCCATCCGGGGTAGGGCGAGCTCCTACAATGAGCAGTTCTTC.

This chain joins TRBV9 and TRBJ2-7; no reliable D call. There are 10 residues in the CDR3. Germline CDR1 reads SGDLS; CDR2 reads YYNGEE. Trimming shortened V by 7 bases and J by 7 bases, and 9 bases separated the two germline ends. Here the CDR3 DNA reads TGTGCCAGCGCAAATCGGGAGCAGTACTTC. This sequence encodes CASANREQYF.